These 8 T cell receptor beta chains share one sample of origin, sequenced in a study of blood T cell repertoires in COVID-19. Measured with immunoSEQ multiplex PCR; TCRdb has only the in-frame clones, and not every one. Among about 180,000 clones listed, over 75% were seen once. Sequences were obtained from peripheral blood. These receptors originate from a human donor with active or convalescent COVID-19. The donor label of this sample is uncertain.

The V and J genes are TRBV19 and TRBJ2-7; D might be TRBD2 (5 bases). The CDR3 has 16 amino acids. Germline-derived CDR1 and CDR2 are LNHDA and SQIVND (reference sequence). V shed 3 bases and J shed 0 bases, with 15 bases lying between them. CDR3 region: CASSIGGPPTSYEQYF. In nucleotides, the CDR3 is TGTGCCAGTAGTATTGGAGGACCTCCTACCTCCTACGAGCAGTACTTC.

The V call is TRBV9, the J call TRBJ2-3; possibly TRBD1 for D (5 bases). Germline V gene sequence: CDR1 SGDLS, CDR2 YYNGEE. This CDR3 is built from 14 residues. Trimming removed 4 bases at V and 1 base at J, with 10 bases between. The CDR3 nucleotides read TGTGCCAGCAGCAGGGGTGGGGGCACAGATACGCAGTATTTT. Translation gives CASSRGGGTDTQYF.

The chain joins TRBV3-1 (or the pseudogene TRBV3-2) to TRBJ2-3; TRBD2 matches 10 bases. Unmatched junction bases numbered 2, after V lost 2 bases and J lost 0 bases. The CDR3 spans 16 residues. Germline CDR1 reads LGHDT; CDR2 reads YNNKEL (reference sequence). CDR3 loop: CASSQRAGGSTDTQYF. The CDR3 nucleotides read TGTGCCAGCAGCCAAAGAGCGGGGGGGAGCACAGATACGCAGTATTTT.

This clone was seen just once. This chain joins TRBV20-1 and TRBJ1-2; possible D gene TRBD1, 5 bases. The CDR3 is 11 residues long. Germline assignment: CDR1 DFQATT and CDR2 SNEGSKA (reference sequence). The V end was cut by 6 bases, the J end by 8 bases, with 13 bases between. Here the CDR3 reads CSATTAPGYTF. Here the CDR3 DNA reads TGCAGTGCAACGACAGCCCCGGGCTACACCTTC.

The chain combines TRBV7-8 with TRBJ2-3; a weak D match, TRBD2 (5 bases). Trimming removed 0 bases at V and 6 bases at J, with 7 bases between. Per the germline V gene, CDR1 is SGHVS and CDR2 is FQNEAQ. The CDR3 loop spans 13 amino acids. CDR3 protein: CASSLAGADTQYF. DNA of the CDR3: TGTGCCAGCAGCTTAGCGGGAGCCGATACGCAGTATTTT.

In this sample, this clone turned up a few times. The chain employs TRBV4-3 and TRBJ1-4, with D tentatively TRBD1 (6 bases). The germline V gene encodes CDR1 LGHNA and CDR2 YSLEER. Trimming took off 0 bases at V and 8 bases at J, with 16 bases between the two ends. The CDR3 length is 16 residues. CDR3 DNA: TGCGCCAGCAGCCAAGATCTCCCAGGGGTGGGAGAAAAACTGTTTTTT. This encodes CASSQDLPGVGEKLFF.

The chain is built from TRBV12-2 and TRBJ1-5; TRBD1 is the table's D call, not checked against the DNA. TRBV12-2 is listed as a pseudogene. This CDR3 is built from 15 residues. Here the CDR3 DNA reads TGTGCAAGTCGCTTATCGGGGACAGCTAATCAGCCCCAGCATTTT. It is translated as CASRLSGTANQPQHF.

This rearrangement joins TRBV5-1 to TRBJ2-2; 10 bases match TRBD1. This CDR3 contains 19 residues. Losses at the gene ends were 0 bases for V and 3 bases for J; bases not matched to a gene: 11. Germline loops: CDR1 SGHRS, CDR2 YFSETQ. The CDR3 DNA follows: TGCGCCAGCAGCTTGGCCCCTCCGGGACAGGGGCTGGACACCGGGGAGCTGTTTTTT. Translation gives CASSLAPPGQGLDTGELFF.